This entry is about one T cell receptor (beta chain). V dropped 0 bases and J dropped 0 bases, with 9 bases sitting between them. The CDR3 is made up of 16 amino acids. In germline, CDR1 is SNHLY, CDR2 FYNNEI. How the authors handled the data: From reference gene primer amplification, estimates of nucleated cell counts were derived. Clones were read by immunoSEQ multiplex PCR, and TCRdb kept only the in-frame ones, dropping some. That table supplies the V and J calls and clone size; D and trimming were determined from the DNA. The top ten hold about 8.1% of the sample, which has about 17,000 clones, about three quarters seen once. This sample stems from a study of blood T cell repertoires in COVID-19. For the study at large: The origin of the acute and convalescent COVID-19 samples was the United States, Italy and Spain.

This chain connects TRBV2 to TRBJ1-5, with D hard to call. The clonotype comes from a man in his sixties with acute or convalescent COVID-19. Sequenced material: peripheral blood. The CDR3 nucleotides are TGTGCCAGCAGTGAAGCCGGCAGGCTTAGCAATCAGCCCCAGCATTTT. This codes for CASSEAGRLSNQPQHF.